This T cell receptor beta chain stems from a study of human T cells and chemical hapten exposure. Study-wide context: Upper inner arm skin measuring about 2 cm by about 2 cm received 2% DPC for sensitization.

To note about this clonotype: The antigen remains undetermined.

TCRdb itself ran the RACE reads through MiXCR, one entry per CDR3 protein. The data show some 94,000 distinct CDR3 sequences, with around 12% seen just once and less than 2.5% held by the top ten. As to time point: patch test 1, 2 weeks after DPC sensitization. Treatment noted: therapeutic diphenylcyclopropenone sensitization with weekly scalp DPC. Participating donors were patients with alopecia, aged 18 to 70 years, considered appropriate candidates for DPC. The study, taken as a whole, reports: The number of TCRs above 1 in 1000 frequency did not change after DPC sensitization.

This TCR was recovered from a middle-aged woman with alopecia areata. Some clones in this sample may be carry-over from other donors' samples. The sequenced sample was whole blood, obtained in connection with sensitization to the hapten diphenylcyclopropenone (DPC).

CDR3 sequence reads: CASSLGLGHSGETQYF. CDR3 DNA sequence: TGTGCCAGCAGCCTAGGACTAGGGCATTCCGGGGAGACCCAGTACTTC. V gene TRBV7-2 combines with J gene TRBJ2-5; TRBD2 matches at 7 bases. Trimming at V came to 5 bases and at J to 5 bases, leaving 14 bases not matched to a gene. CDR1 is SGHTA and CDR2 is FQGNSA in the germline V gene. The CDR3 consists of 16 residues.